This T cell receptor (beta chain) emerged from a study of T cells in tuberculosis (dated by TCRdb to 2017 to 2018). At the level of the whole study: In the study, CD1B tetramers and high-throughput TCR immunosequencing were combined to characterize T cells specific for the mycobacterial lipid antigen glucose monomycolate (GMM). PBMC from active tuberculosis patients were archived either before standard anti-tuberculosis treatment began or within 7 days of the start of that treatment. A South African clinical cohort compared IGRA-negative adolescents, IGRA-positive adolescents with latent tuberculosis and adults with active tuberculosis, approximately ten per group.

A word on this clone: Its cognate antigen has yet to be identified. Base qualities are not at hand, and no much larger clone is one base apart.

TCR libraries were generated with the immunoSEQ multiplex PCR assay, using TCR-beta and/or TCR-alpha/delta assays for each sample. The Illumina high-throughput platform was used to sequence the amplified TCR libraries. The source study handled its data this way. Clustering and dimensionality reduction relied on pairwise TCRdist distances among GMM-specific receptors from T cells that were either sorted ex vivo or expanded in vitro. Each clinical repertoire received a mean NN-distance score, defined as the average TCRdist to the nearest 10% of tetramer-positive reference sequences. GEM TCR motif frequency was calculated as the fraction of unique TCRs that matched known GEM sequences in V/J usage and CDR3 length. Linear discriminant analysis with leave-one-out cross-validation, implemented in scikit-learn, was used to classify active tuberculosis. TCRdb re-hosts the immuneACCESS table, in-frame sequences only. Its copies lack some clones; in the studies checked, an unresolved V gene accounts for under half of them, and the cause for the rest is not known. That table furnishes V, J and clone size, whereas the DNA furnished D and trimming. Recorded for this sample are fewer than 55,000 clones; about 95% of them occurred a single time. Approximately 1.5% of the sample lies in the top ten.

Overall study outcomes, separate from this receptor: Compared with IGRA-negative controls, TCR-alpha repertoires from active tuberculosis had smaller mean NN-distances to GMM-specific TCRs, which suggests that these TCRs underwent clonal expansion. Shorter CDR3-alpha lengths in active tuberculosis patients partly drove the smaller NN-distances, and the TCR-beta difference was not statistically significant. Which clinical samples got chosen depended on the availability of cryopreserved specimens, and the active tuberculosis cases were adults, whereas the controls were adolescents. An accuracy of under 90% (AUROC around 0.91) was reached by a classifier using the diverse GMM-specific repertoire, compared with about 70% accuracy when GEM motif frequencies were used.

In the paper's terms, the time point label means: new active TB diagnosis, blood taken before or within 7 days of starting treatment. Active tuberculosis patients were HIV-seronegative South African adults aged 18 years or older with a new diagnosis. Confirmation of active tuberculosis came from positive sputum smear microscopy and/or a positive M. tuberculosis culture. Immunosequencing was performed on unsorted cryopreserved PBMC, with 110,000 or so T cells per clinical donor covered on average. The V and J ends are trimmed by 4 bases and 0 bases, leaving 10 bases between them. The germline V gene specifies KGHSH as CDR1 and LQKENI as CDR2. The CDR3, from cysteine to phenylalanine, totals 15 residues. Only the CDR3 portion is preserved as DNA: 45 bases, with reading frame beginning at the first base.

Specimen: PBMCs, collected at tuberculosis diagnosis. The rearranged chain carries TRBV18 and TRBJ1-3; the D segment cannot be called with confidence. This receptor was taken from an adult with tuberculosis. This receptor has the CDR3 CASSRYSSSGNTIYF. In nucleotide form, the sequence is TGTGCCAGCTCACGTTACTCAAGCTCTGGAAACACCATATATTTT. Full variable domain (CDR3 extended with the reference TRBV18 and TRBJ1-3 proteins): NAGVMQNPRHLVRRRGQEARLRCSPMKGHSHVYWYRQLPEEGLKFMVYLQKENIIDESGMPKERFSAEFPKEGPSILRIQQVVRGDSAAYFCASSRYSSSGNTIYFGEGSWLTVV.